The clone carrying this T cell receptor (beta chain) showed up just a few times. Its matching antigen is unknown. At one end the junction does not follow the germline gene, possibly because of a read error. This sample was taken from a study of tumor-infiltrating lymphocytes in primary liver carcinoma. Overall study: The five patients, who were men and women, ranged in age from 30 to 69 years.

The blood RNA (from unsorted whole blood) was obtained, and germline DNA was also extracted. Study-level findings and limits: In tumor-adjacent and tumor-blood pairs, overlap was lower than in tumor region pairs.

The input was 500 ng total RNA; TCR beta cDNA was made from it with a constant-region primer. What produced the TCR beta libraries was three nested multiplex PCR rounds using slightly modified ARM-PCR. Forward primers for TRBV1-TRBV30 and a C-beta reverse primer served the first two PCR rounds, at approximately 10 cycles each. MiXCR was run by TCRdb on the multiplex PCR reads, yielding one entry per CDR3 protein. This sample has 300,000 to 350,000 distinct CDR3 sequences, with about 65% found just once. CDR3 length: 14 amino acids. The V gene's germline CDR1 is SGHAT and CDR2 FQDESV (reference sequence).

The V gene is TRBV11-1, the J gene TRBJ2-7; 9 positions agree with TRBD2. Sequencing used peripheral blood. The TCR originated in a man aged 40-55 years with primary liver carcinoma and hepatitis B virus infection. CDR3 nucleotide sequence: TGTGCTAGCAGACCCGGGACTAGCAGCTACGAGCAGTACTTC. Translation gives CASRPGTSSYEQYF.